The 23 T cell receptor beta chains in this list originate from one sample, sequenced in a study of tumor-infiltrating lymphocytes in primary liver carcinoma. The template, about 500 ng total RNA, yielded TCR beta cDNA made with a constant-region primer. Modified slightly, ARM-PCR produced TCR beta libraries over three nested multiplex PCR rounds. TRBV1-TRBV30 forward primers paired with a C-beta reverse primer were used in the first two PCR rounds, which ran roughly 9 cycles each. TCRdb used MiXCR to reprocess the multiplex PCR reads, holding one entry per CDR3 protein. Of about 64,000 distinct CDR3 sequences listed, around 64% are singletons. The study co-extracted DNA and RNA from 20-30 mg of unsorted bulk tissue. Sequences were obtained from liver tumor tissue from sampling region 4. Stated subset: tumor region T4, right-lateral pole. These receptors all come from a man aged 35-49 years with primary liver carcinoma and hepatitis B virus infection.

Comments on this clonotype: This sequence may be a read error, since a much larger clone differs from it by one base. The rearrangement links TRBV10-3 to TRBJ1-5; possible D gene TRBD1, 6 bases. The CDR3 covers 13 residues. Germline V lookup: CDR1 ENHRY, CDR2 SYGVKD. The CDR3 DNA sequence: TGTACCATCAGTGAGTCGACAGGTCAGCCCCAGCATTTT. Its protein is CTISESTGQPQHF.

The chain recombines TRBV14 with TRBJ2-1, with TRBD2 identical over 8 bases. CDR1 is SGHDN and CDR2 is FVKESK in the germline V gene. The CDR3 consists of 16 residues. CDR3 coding DNA: TGTGCAAACAGTGCCATAGCGGGATGGGTAAATAATGAGCAGTTCTTC. It translates to CANSAIAGWVNNEQFF.

This clonotype has only a few counts. Being one base from a much bigger clone, this may be a read error. The chain combines TRBV10-3 with TRBJ2-7, with a tentative D call TRBD1 (6 bases). CDR1 ENHRY and CDR2 SYGVKD come from the germline V gene. This CDR3 region has 15 residues. DNA for the CDR3: TGTGCCGTCAGGGGAAAGTTTGACAGCCCCTACGAGCAGTACTTC. Translated: CAVRGKFDSPYEQYF.

The J gene is TRBJ2-5, the V gene TRBV11-2; unclear D gene. Trimming stripped 1 base from V and 2 bases from J, with 14 bases between. The CDR3 contains 16 residues. Germline-derived CDR1 and CDR2 are SGHAT and FQNNGV. The CDR3 protein is CASSLGPLEGQETQYF. The CDR3 DNA is TGTGCCAGCAGCTTAGGGCCTTTGGAAGGTCAAGAGACCCAGTACTTC.

This clonotype was counted ten times or more. The chain recombines TRBV12-3 or TRBV12-4 with TRBJ1-5; D call uncertain. The CDR3 spans 12 residues. Trimming took off 1 base at V and 5 bases at J, with 3 bases between the two ends. The CDR3 protein is CASSLDDQPQHF. The CDR3 DNA follows: TGTGCCAGCAGTTTAGACGATCAGCCCCAGCATTTT.

This clonotype showed up just a few times. A clone one base away is much larger, so this may be a read error. J is TRBJ2-7 and V is TRBV7-8; 8 bases align to TRBD1. The V gene end was trimmed by 7 bases and the J gene end by 2 bases; junction bases not matched to a gene: 10. CDR1 is SGHVS, CDR2 FQNEAQ, per germline. The CDR3 contains 15 residues. The CDR3 region is CASNSKTGAPYEQYF. The CDR3 DNA reads as TGTGCCAGCAACTCAAAGACAGGGGCCCCCTACGAGCAGTACTTC.

Concerning this clonotype: No conserved phenylalanine or tryptophan is present at the end of the CDR3, so a read error is the likely explanation. It is unclear where the CDR3 begins or ends on the DNA, so no DNA is shown, and the CDR3 is as TCRdb lists it. The CDR3 protein is CASSSAGSNTGELFS. This chain links TRBV11-2 with TRBJ2-2; TRBD2, as called in the table, went unchecked against the DNA. Germline lookup yields CDR1 SGHAT and CDR2 FQNNGV. The CDR3 has 15 residues if both end residues are counted.

On this clonotype itself: The missing conserved phenylalanine or tryptophan at the end of this CDR3 makes a read error likely. The chain is built from TRBV12-3 or TRBV12-4 and TRBJ2-7; 14 bases agree with TRBD2. V shed 6 bases and J 3 bases; nucleotides not matched to a gene: 1. This CDR3 has 14 residues. In DNA, the CDR3 is TGTGCCAGCAGCGGGACTAGCGGGGGCTACGAGCAGTACTCC. Its translation: CASSGTSGGYEQYS.

Note on this clonotype: Compared with germline, one end of the junction differs, possibly owing to a read error. V gene TRBV11-2 combines with J gene TRBJ2-2; tentative D call: TRBD2 (6 bases). The CDR3 is 17 residues long. CDR1 and CDR2 (germline): SGHAT, FQNNGV. CDR3 nucleotide sequence: TGCGCTAGCAGCTTAGCATTAGGAGGGACGAACACCAGGGAGCTGTTCTTT. Protein sequence: CASSLALGGTNTRELFF.

About this clonotype: One end of the junction does not line up with germline, which may come from a read error. The chain links TRBV11-2 to TRBJ1-2, with 9 bases aligning to TRBD1. Germline values: CDR1 SGHAT, CDR2 FQNNGV. The CDR3 has 15 residues. The DNA of the CDR3 is TGTGCCACCAGCTATACAGGGGGCCCCTCCCCTGGCTGCACCTTC. It yields the protein CATSYTGGPSPGCTF.

In the case of this clonotype: A much more abundant neighbour one base away suggests this may be a read error. This chain uses TRBV6-2 or TRBV6-3 with TRBJ1-5, with TRBD1 identical over 8 bases. V dropped 4 bases and J dropped 6; count of bases not matched to a gene: 5. CDR3 size: 14 residues. Germline CDR1 reads MNHEY; CDR2 reads SVGEGT. The CDR3 spells CASSSHRGCQPQHF. The CDR3 bases are TGTGCCAGCAGTTCCCACAGGGGGTGTCAGCCCCAGCATTTT.

This clonotype was recorded a few times. This chain joins TRBV12-5 and TRBJ2-3; unclear D gene. Per germline, CDR1 LGHNT and CDR2 FRNRAP. With 1 base removed from V and 5 bases from J, the gap between germline ends came to 7 bases. This CDR3 contains 13 residues. CDR3 sequence reads: CASGLGLGDTQYF. The CDR3 region has the DNA TGTGCTAGTGGTTTGGGACTGGGAGATACGCAGTATTTT.

V gene TRBV11-2 combines with J gene TRBJ1-2; D remains unclear. The CDR3 length is 15 residues. V lost 1 base and J 8 bases, leaving 17 bases between the germline ends. Germline CDR1 reads SGHAT; CDR2 reads FQNNGV. The CDR3 coding sequence is TGTGCCAGCAGCTTAGGTAGGGCAGCCTTAGGAGGCTACACCTTC. Translated: CASSLGRAALGGYTF.

With regard to this clonotype: A read error is possible here, since a much larger clone lies one base away. The chain is built from TRBV11-2 and TRBJ2-5, with 12 bases identical to TRBD2. The V segment lost 3 bases and the J segment 4 bases; nucleotides outside the gene matches: 15. CDR3 length: 19 amino acids. Germline loops: CDR1 SGHAT, CDR2 FQNNGV. The CDR3 here is CASSFVSLLAGGRGETQYF. The CDR3 coding sequence is TGTGCCAGCAGCTTTGTTAGCCTTCTAGCGGGAGGGCGGGGAGAGACCCAGTACTTC.

This clonotype was recorded once. The rearrangement links TRBV20-1 to TRBJ2-5; D is perhaps TRBD1 (7 bases). This CDR3 has 13 amino acids. Trimming cost V 3 bases and J 1 base, with 9 bases left between them. CDR1 DFQATT and CDR2 SNEGSKA come from the germline V gene (reference sequence). CDR3 residues: CSASRGAQETQYF. The CDR3 bases are TGCAGTGCTAGCAGGGGGGCCCAAGAGACCCAGTACTTC.

Comments on this clonotype: One end of the junction is discordant with germline, which a read error may explain. The chain links TRBV4-3 to TRBJ2-2; D not resolved. Germline V CDR1 and CDR2: LGHNA, YSLEER. CDR3 length: 14 amino acids. CDR3: CASSQDWAARELFF. The DNA for the CDR3 is TGTGCCAGCAGCCAAGATTGGGCCGCCCGGGAGCTGTTTTTT.

In the case of this clonotype: A much larger clone is a single base away; this may be a read error. Because it lacks the conserved phenylalanine or tryptophan at the end, this CDR3 is likely a read error. The gene calls are TRBV6-2 or TRBV6-3 and TRBJ1-5; 7 nucleotides match TRBD1. This CDR3 is 14 amino acids long. Germline CDR1 reads MNHEY; CDR2 reads SVGEGT. The V segment lost 6 bases and the J segment 3 bases; nucleotides outside the gene matches: 5. CDR3 nucleotide sequence: TGTGCCAGCAGGTTTGACAGGGTCAATCAGCCCCAGCATTAT. Protein sequence: CASRFDRVNQPQHY.

On this clonotype itself: Germline is not matched at one junction end, which may reflect a read error. The chain links TRBV28 to TRBJ2-7; 10 nucleotides align to TRBD1. The CDR3 sequence is 15 residues long. Germline CDR1 reads MDHEN; CDR2 reads SYDVKM. In DNA form, the CDR3 reads TGTGCCAGCAGCGTAGGGGGACAGGGGACCTACGAGCAGCACTTC. The encoded protein is CASSVGGQGTYEQHF.

The sample holds many counts of this clonotype. V and J are TRBV29-1 and TRBJ2-3, with D maybe TRBD1 (5 bases). This CDR3 comprises 16 residues. Trimming shortened V by 1 base and J by 0 bases, and 14 bases separated the two germline ends. The germline V gene encodes CDR1 SQVTM and CDR2 ANQGSEA. The CDR3 coding sequence is TGCAGCGTTGAAGGGACACAGGATTCTAGCACAGATACGCAGTATTTT. This sequence encodes CSVEGTQDSSTDTQYF.

This clonotype is judged medium-sized. The rearrangement links TRBV7-9 to TRBJ2-1; possible D gene TRBD1, 5 bases. The CDR3 sequence is 15 residues long. The V gene lost 6 bases and the J gene lost 5 bases, with 17 bases spanning the gap. Germline V CDR1 and CDR2: SEHNR, FQNEAQ (reference sequence). CDR3 amino acids: CASSDSLSENNEQFF. CDR3 nucleotide sequence: TGTGCCAGCAGTGACAGTTTATCCGAAAACAATGAGCAGTTCTTC.

The V gene is TRBV29-1, the J gene TRBJ2-2; D is unresolved. The V end was cut by 4 bases, the J end by 4 bases, with 13 bases between. This CDR3 spans 14 amino acids. The germline CDR1 and CDR2 sequences are SQVTM and ANQGSEA. The CDR3 nucleotides read TGCAGCGTTGTATTTCATGAGGCCACCGGGGAGCTGTTTTTT. It codes for CSVVFHEATGELFF.

Regarding this clonotype: Compared with germline, one end of the junction differs, possibly owing to a read error. The J gene is TRBJ2-1, the V gene TRBV11-2; no clear D. The CDR3 runs to 16 residues. The germline V gene has CDR1 SGHAT and CDR2 FQNNGV. The CDR3 here is CASNLDPESPYNEQSF. In DNA, the CDR3 is TGTGCCAGCAACTTAGATCCAGAGAGCCCCTACAATGAGCAATCCTTC.

In this sample, this clonotype turned up once. At one end the junction does not follow the germline gene, possibly because of a read error. The gene calls are TRBV4-1 and TRBJ2-1; tentatively, D is TRBD2 (5 bases). This CDR3 has 17 residues. Germline loops: CDR1 MGHRA, CDR2 YSYEKL. CDR3 in DNA: TGCGCCAGCAGCCAAGGGCTAGCTGAAAGCTCACACAATGAGCAGCTCTTC. Translated, it gives CASSQGLAESSHNEQLF.